The 9 T cell receptor delta chains below come from one sample, sequenced in a study of γδ T cells in repeated Plasmodium falciparum infection (dated by TCRdb to the early 2020s). Library method: multiplex PCR. The instrument was an Illumina MiSeq. Public reads were reanalyzed in TCRdb with CATT, and rows carrying the same DNA were merged afterwards. The sample contains 90,000 to 95,000 delta-chain clones, approximately 0.96% of them found a single time. Just under 10% of the sample rests with the top ten. For bulk TCR repertoire analysis, Vgamma9/Vdelta2+ and Vdelta2-negative gammadelta T cell populations were flow-sorted out of peripheral blood mononuclear cells. The sample taken for sequencing was gamma-delta T cells from blood. These TCRs come from a pool of human donors (malaria-infected and uninfected, not separated).

With respect to this clone: Only one base separates this from a far larger clonotype, so it likely reflects a read error. Other DNA sequences within the sample encode an identical CDR3. V is TRDV1 and J is TRDJ1, with D possibly being TRDD2 (9 bases). The J gene was missing in TCRdb and was found by matching the end of the DNA to germline. CDR1 is TSWWSYY, CDR2 QGS, per germline. The CDR3 totals 26 residues. The CDR3 nucleotides read TGTGCTCTCGGGGAACTTCTTGGCCTTCCTACAACGGGGGTACTGGGGGTCACCTACCTGACCGATAAACTCATCTTT. This gives the protein CALGELLGLPTTGVLGVTYLTDKLIF.

This clone was detected ten times or more. This DNA's translation and the protein TCRdb lists, from a much larger clone, do not match at residue 6, likely due to a read error; the protein shown is translated from the DNA. V gene TRDV3 combines with J gene TRDJ1, with TRDD3 matching over 12 bases. V was pared by 4 bases and J by 3 bases, with 12 bases of the junction left unmatched. CDR3 size: 16 residues. Germline V gives CDR1 TVYSNPD, CDR2 GDNSRS (reference sequence). CDR3 protein: CASGPHWGIQPDKLIF. The CDR3, as DNA: TGTGCCTCGGGGCCACACTGGGGGATACAACCCGATAAACTCATCTTT.

This clone was counted between two and nine times. This likely traces to a read error, being one base from a far larger clone. Other DNA sequences in this specimen translate into the identical CDR3. The chain combines TRDV1 with TRDJ1, with D unclear. This CDR3 has 16 amino acids. V was shortened by 8 bases and J by 2 bases, with 21 bases between the two germline ends. Germline V gene data show CDR1 as TSWWSYY and CDR2 as QGS. The CDR3 is CALLKGWPSGTDKLIF. The CDR3 coding sequence is TGTGCTCTTCTAAAGGGGTGGCCCTCGGGAACCGATAAACTCATCTTT.

This clone was observed a few times. TCRdb's entry gives the protein of a much larger clone, which mismatches this DNA's translation at residue 10, likely from a read error; the protein reported here is translated from the DNA. The rearrangement links TRDV1 to TRDJ1, with 9 bases that match TRDD3. The J gene is absent in TCRdb and was assigned here via DNA matching to germline. Trimming at V came to 0 bases and at J to 2 bases, leaving 13 bases not matched to a gene. This CDR3 comprises 19 residues. Germline-derived CDR1 and CDR2 are TSWWSYY and QGS. CDR3 coding DNA: TGTGCTCTTGGGGAACTGGGTCCTCCCCCCTGGGGGATTACCGATAAACTCATCTTT. It is translated as CALGELGPPPWGITDKLIF.

A word on this clone: A read error likely explains this, since a far larger clone differs by one base. The sample contains more than one DNA sequence encoding this CDR3. The rearrangement links TRDV1 to TRDJ1, with 8 positions matching TRDD3. The CDR3 contains 20 residues. Per the germline V gene, CDR1 is TSWWSYY and CDR2 is QGS. CDR3 in amino acids: CALGEVPTGGLRPYTDKLIF. CDR3 coding DNA: TGTGCTCTTGGGGAAGTTCCGACTGGGGGTCTACGCCCTTACACCGACAAACTCATCTTT.

There are a few counts of this clone. The amino acid sequence in TCRdb belongs to a much larger clone and departs from this DNA's translation at residue 9, likely a sequencing read error; the sequence shown is translated from the DNA. V gene TRDV1 combines with J gene TRDJ1; 9 bases fit TRDD3. TCRdb carries no J gene annotation; the J gene was assigned here by matching the DNA with germline. CDR1 and CDR2 from the germline V gene are TSWWSYY and QGS. V lost 3 bases, J lost 6 bases, and 20 bases stayed unmatched. The CDR3 is made up of 19 amino acids. This chain's CDR3 is CALGDHGVRLGDPQNKLIF. In nucleotides, the CDR3 is TGTGCTCTTGGGGACCACGGGGTCAGGCTGGGGGATCCTCAAAATAAACTCATCTTT.

Notes on this clone: A read error likely explains why the TCRdb protein, taken from a much larger clone, differs from this DNA's translation at residue 6; the protein shown is translated from the DNA. CDR3 DNA: TGTGCTCTTGGGGAACCGGGATCAAGTCGTACTGGGGGATACGTCGACACCGATAAACTCATCTTT. Residues: CALGEPGSSRTGGYVDTDKLIF. V usage is TRDV1 and J usage is TRDJ1, with 13 bases fitting TRDD3. TCRdb is silent on the J gene; assignment here came from matching the DNA to germline. CDR3 length equals 22 residues. The germline V gene has CDR1 TSWWSYY and CDR2 QGS. With V trimmed by 1 base and J by 0 bases, 17 bases remained unmatched.

Concerning this clone: A read error is the likely source, as a far larger clone sits one nucleotide away. Other DNA sequences within the sample encode an identical CDR3. This rearrangement joins TRDV1 to TRDJ1; 13 bases match TRDD3. CDR3 size: 19 residues. Germline CDR1 is TSWWSYY and CDR2 is QGS. CDR3 bases: TGTGCTCTCGGGGAAATCCGGTACTGGGGGATACGGCCTACCGATAAACTCATCTTT. Protein product: CALGEIRYWGIRPTDKLIF.

Points on this clone: This likely traces to a read error, being one base from a far larger clone. Additional DNA sequences in this sample encode the identical CDR3. The chain recombines TRDV2 with TRDJ1; D is perhaps TRDD2 (5 bases). No J gene was available from TCRdb, and it was assigned here by a germline match of the DNA. Germline V gene sequence: CDR1 GEAIGNYY, CDR2 EKD. The V gene lost 3 bases and the J gene lost 6 bases, with 28 bases spanning the gap. The CDR3 has 18 residues. The CDR3 DNA is TGTGCCTGTGACCCTTCTCATTCCCGGCCGGGTGGCGATAATAAACTCATCTTT. It translates to CACDPSHSRPGGDNKLIF.